The present T cell receptor beta chain was sequenced within a study of early T cells in non-severe SARS-CoV-2 infection. About the research overall: Sequencing used unsorted whole-blood bulk RNA, so chains lack pairing. The study's findings and limits: There was a bias toward anti-spike CD8 responses in VDJdb matching, which missed private and CD4 specificities.

Germline values: CDR1 SGHDN, CDR2 FVKESK. The V gene end was trimmed by 4 bases and the J gene end by 5 bases; junction bases not matched to a gene: 9. CDR3 length: 15 residues. Comments on this clonotype: As yet, its antigen is unknown.

Individually, cDNA molecules had unique molecular identifiers attached to them. One entry per CDR3 protein, called by TCRdb with MiXCR from the 5' RACE reads. Among 15,000 to 20,000 distinct CDR3 sequences listed, about 5% were seen once. The sequence was collected from an adult who was a healthcare worker with PCR-confirmed SARS-CoV-2 infection or an uninfected control (not recorded which). V and J are TRBV14 and TRBJ2-3; 7 nucleotides match TRBD2. The specimen was whole blood. CDR3 coding DNA: TGTGCCAGCAGCCTCGGGACTACCCGAGGAGATACGCAGTATTTT. This sequence encodes CASSLGTTRGDTQYF.